The 4 T cell receptor beta chains given below trace back to one sample, sequenced in a study of T cell responses to AZD1222 COVID-19 vaccine. TCRdb's copy holds only in-frame clones and misses some; the assay was immunoSEQ multiplex PCR. The table has some 54,000 clones, 70% to 90% seen once. Sequenced material: peripheral blood, taken on day 0 of AZD1222 vaccination. These receptors all stem from an adult in good health.

The rearrangement uses TRBV14 and TRBJ2-3; 15 nucleotides match TRBD2. From germline, CDR1 is SGHDN and CDR2 FVKESK. V trimming: 3 bases; J trimming: 6 bases; junction bases outside the gene matches: 7. The CDR3 is made up of 17 amino acids. The CDR3 here is CASSHRTSGGAGDTQYF. Here the CDR3 DNA reads TGTGCCAGCAGCCACCGGACTAGCGGGGGGGCCGGGGATACGCAGTATTTT.

The CDR3 DNA reads TGTGCCAGCACCCAAGGTGGGACACTGAACACTGAAGCTTTCTTT. This translates into CASTQGGTLNTEAFF. V usage is TRBV6-5 and J usage is TRBJ1-1, with D maybe TRBD1 (6 bases). From germline, CDR1 is MNHEY and CDR2 SVGAGI. Trimming left V 7 bases short and J 0 bases short, with 15 bases between. This CDR3 spans 15 amino acids.

V gene TRBV6-5 combines with J gene TRBJ2-1; D is uncertain. This CDR3 has 15 amino acids. Germline V gene lookup returns CDR1 MNHEY and CDR2 SVGAGI. V lost 0 bases and J lost 2, with 8 bases in between. The chain's CDR3 is CASSYSTRTYNEQFF. The CDR3 DNA is TGTGCCAGCAGTTACTCGACCCGCACCTACAATGAGCAGTTCTTC.

In this sample, this clone turned up once. This rearrangement joins TRBV7-6 to TRBJ2-7; D is undetermined. The CDR3 is 13 amino acids. Trimming pared 5 bases from V and 2 bases from J, leaving 10 bases between. Germline assignment: CDR1 SGHVS and CDR2 FNYEAQ. CDR3 bases: TGTGCCAGCAGCCCCGGAATCACCTACGAGCAGTACTTC. It specifies CASSPGITYEQYF.